The 17 T cell receptor beta chains given below trace back to one sample, sequenced in a study of T cells in tuberculosis (dated by TCRdb to 2016 to 2019). Library construction relied on the immunoSEQ multiplex PCR assay. TCRdb took over this immuneACCESS table, retaining in-frame rearrangements with V and J assigned. Such tables are incomplete; in checked studies, under half of the missing clones stem from an unresolved V gene, and the remainder is unexplained. The sample includes some 30,000 clones, with 70% to 90% observed a single time. Of the sample, approximately 5.9% falls within the top ten clones. Per the publication, the time point label means: new active TB diagnosis, blood taken before or within 7 days of starting treatment. The sample here was PBMCs, taken at tuberculosis diagnosis. Receptors were obtained from an adult with tuberculosis.

The chain has TRBV30 and TRBJ1-2; D is unclear. The CDR3 is made up of 11 amino acids. V was shortened by 6 bases and J by 5 bases, with 10 bases between the two germline ends. Germline CDR1 is GTSNPN and CDR2 is SVGIG (reference sequence). CDR3 nucleotides: TGTGCCTGCTCTCAGTGGTATGGCTACACCTTC. Amino acids: CACSQWYGYTF. Complete variable domain (other parts from reference TRBV30 and TRBJ1-2): SQTIHQWPATLVQPVGSPLSLECTVEGTSNPNLYWYRQAAGRGLQLLFYSVGIGQISSEVPQNLSASRPQDRQFILSSKKLLLSDSGFYLCACSQWYGYTFGSGTRLTVV.

The chain carries TRBV7-8 and TRBJ2-3; 12 positions agree with TRBD2. Per germline, CDR1 SGHVS and CDR2 FQNEAQ. V lost 1 base, J lost 5 bases, and 7 bases stayed unmatched. The CDR3 consists of 17 residues. The CDR3: CASSLGLAGGKGDTQYF. CDR3 in DNA: TGTGCCAGCAGCTTAGGGCTAGCGGGGGGGAAGGGAGATACGCAGTATTTT.

The chain couples TRBV5-6 to TRBJ1-6; unclear D gene. In germline, CDR1 is SGHDT, CDR2 YYEEEE. With 3 bases removed from V and 7 bases from J, the gap between germline ends came to 8 bases. CDR3 length: 13 amino acids. CDR3 nucleotides: TGTGCCAGCAGCTCCTACAGCAATTCACCCCTCCACTTT. This encodes CASSSYSNSPLHF.

The rearrangement uses TRBV5-1 and TRBJ2-7, with D maybe TRBD1 (6 bases). Trimming removed 1 base at V and 6 bases at J, with 17 bases between. This CDR3 region has 15 residues. Germline V gene data show CDR1 as SGHRS and CDR2 as YFSETQ. The CDR3 nucleotides read TGCGCCAGCAGCTTGTTGACAGGCGCCAGATCCGAGCAGTACTTC. Translated, it gives CASSLLTGARSEQYF.

The chain uses TRBV19 and TRBJ1-2; D gene ambiguous. The germline V gene has CDR1 LNHDA and CDR2 SQIVND (reference sequence). The CDR3 has 15 residues. Trimming stripped 0 bases from V and 0 bases from J, with 8 bases between. Here the CDR3 reads CASSIESKANYGYTF. The CDR3 nucleotides read TGTGCCAGTAGTATAGAGAGTAAAGCTAACTATGGCTACACCTTC.

The chain employs TRBV18 and TRBJ1-6; 8 positions match TRBD1. In germline, CDR1 is KGHSH, CDR2 LQKENI. This CDR3 comprises 13 residues. V was pared by 6 bases and J by 10 bases, with 5 bases of the junction left unmatched. This CDR3 is CASSLDRDSPLHF. The CDR3 bases are TGTGCCAGCTCCTTGGACAGGGACTCACCCCTCCACTTT. Full variable domain (rest looked up from reference TRBV18 and TRBJ1-6): NAGVMQNPRHLVRRRGQEARLRCSPMKGHSHVYWYRQLPEEGLKFMVYLQKENIIDESGMPKERFSAEFPKEGPSILRIQQVVRGDSAAYFCASSLDRDSPLHFGNGTRLTVT.

The chain combines TRBV28 with TRBJ1-4, with D perhaps TRBD1 (5 bases). Germline V gene data show CDR1 as MDHEN and CDR2 as SYDVKM. Deletions cut 5 bases from V and 4 bases from J, with 14 bases between. CDR3 length: 15 residues. The CDR3 coding sequence is TGTGCCAGCAGTGACTCCGGGGGTCTTAATGAAAAACTGTTTTTT. It specifies CASSDSGGLNEKLFF.

The V call is TRBV4-3, the J call TRBJ2-1; 16 bases align to TRBD2. Germline V gene data show CDR1 as LGHNA and CDR2 as YSLEER. V was pared by 11 bases and J by 4 bases, with 8 bases of the junction left unmatched. CDR3 length: 16 amino acids. The CDR3 region is CALGLAGGLWYNEQFF. The DNA for the CDR3 is TGCGCCCTGGGACTAGCGGGGGGGCTCTGGTACAATGAGCAGTTCTTC.

CDR3 nucleotides: TGTGCCAGCAGGCAGGTGGGCAACGTGGCTGGAAACACCATATATTTT. It specifies CASRQVGNVAGNTIYF. This sequence joins TRBV7-9 and TRBJ1-3; D call uncertain. Between the trimmed V and J ends, which lost 6 bases and 2 bases, there was a span of 17 bases. CDR3 size: 16 residues. Germline CDR1 reads SEHNR; CDR2 reads FQNEAQ (reference sequence).

V usage is TRBV30 and J usage is TRBJ1-3, with no clear D. Germline values: CDR1 GTSNPN, CDR2 SVGIG (reference sequence). The CDR3 is made up of 13 amino acids. With 0 bases removed from V and 0 bases from J, the gap between germline ends came to 3 bases. Here the CDR3 reads CAWSVSSGNTIYF. The CDR3 DNA reads TGTGCCTGGAGTGTCAGCTCTGGAAACACCATATATTTT.

This chain joins TRBV7-9 and TRBJ2-1, with D uncertain. This CDR3 is 11 amino acids long. Looked up from germline, CDR1 is SEHNR and CDR2 is FQNEAQ (reference sequence). Trimming cost V 5 bases and J 8 bases, with 7 bases left between them. For the CDR3, the DNA is TGTGCCAGCAGCCCCGGGTATGAGCAGTTCTTC. Protein sequence: CASSPGYEQFF.

The V call is TRBV7-9, the J call TRBJ2-2, with 11 bases identical to TRBD1. CDR3 length: 17 residues. The trim removed 6 bases at V and 6 bases at J, leaving 12 bases unmatched. The V gene's germline CDR1 is SEHNR and CDR2 FQNEAQ (reference sequence). The CDR3 nucleotides are TGTGCCAGCAGTCGGGGACAGGGGGTTGATCGGTCCGGGGAGCTGTTTTTT. Protein product: CASSRGQGVDRSGELFF.

This clone has just one count. The J gene is TRBJ1-1, the V gene TRBV18; the D gene is possibly TRBD1 (6 bases). V was cut by 4 bases and J by 1 base, with 19 bases left in between. Germline assignment: CDR1 KGHSH and CDR2 LQKENI. There are 17 residues in the CDR3. The CDR3 reads CASSLKGGPGWNTEAFF. In DNA form, the CDR3 reads TGTGCCAGCTCACTAAAAGGGGGACCGGGGTGGAACACTGAAGCTTTCTTT.

CDR3 nucleotide sequence: TGTGCCAGCAGGGTGTTTGCGGGGGGAATCGATGAGCAGTTCTTC. As protein: CASRVFAGGIDEQFF. The rearrangement joins TRBV28 to TRBJ2-1; TRBD2 matches 8 bases. With V trimmed by 6 bases and J by 8 bases, 12 bases remained unmatched. CDR1 and CDR2 from the germline V gene are MDHEN and SYDVKM. This CDR3 is built from 15 residues.

This chain uses TRBV7-2 with TRBJ2-1, with 14 bases matching TRBD2. The CDR3 runs 16 residues. CDR1 and CDR2 (germline): SGHTA, FQGNSA. Trimming removed 2 bases from V and 10 bases from J; junction bases left unmatched: 7. The DNA for the CDR3 is TGTGCCAGCAGCTTAAGACTAGCGGGGGGGCTAGGGGAGCAGTTCTTC. Residues: CASSLRLAGGLGEQFF. Full variable domain (outside the CDR3, taken from reference TRBV7-2 and TRBJ2-1): GAGVSQSPSNKVTEKGKDVELRCDPISGHTALYWYRQSLGQGLEFLIYFQGNSAPDKSGLPSDRFSAERTGGSVSTLTIQRTQQEDSAVYLCASSLRLAGGLGEQFFGPGTRLTVL.

The rearrangement joins TRBV30 to TRBJ2-1, with D perhaps TRBD2 (5 bases). Germline V gene sequence: CDR1 GTSNPN, CDR2 SVGIG (reference sequence). The CDR3 extends over 15 amino acids. Trimming took off 1 base at V and 4 bases at J, with 14 bases between the two ends. CDR3 DNA: TGTGCCTGGAGTGCGGCCGCCGGGGTTTACAATGAGCAGTTCTTC. It is translated as CAWSAAAGVYNEQFF.

The CDR3 reads CASSGTGGLAGGVAGELFF. The CDR3 DNA reads as TGTGCCAGCAGCGGGACAGGGGGACTAGCGGGAGGCGTTGCCGGGGAGCTGTTTTTT. The chain recombines TRBV9 with TRBJ2-2; 15 positions agree with TRBD2. The germline V gene encodes CDR1 SGDLS and CDR2 YYNGEE. This CDR3 spans 19 amino acids. Losses at the gene ends were 3 bases for V and 6 bases for J; bases not matched to a gene: 12.